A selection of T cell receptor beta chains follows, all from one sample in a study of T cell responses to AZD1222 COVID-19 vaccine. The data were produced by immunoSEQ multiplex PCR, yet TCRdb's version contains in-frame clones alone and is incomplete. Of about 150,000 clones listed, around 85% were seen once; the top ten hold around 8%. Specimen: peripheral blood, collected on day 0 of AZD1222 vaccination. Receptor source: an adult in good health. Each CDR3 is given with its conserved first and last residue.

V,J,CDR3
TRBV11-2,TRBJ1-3,CASSQGGASSGNTIYF
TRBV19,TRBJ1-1,CASKIPGQGPSEAFF
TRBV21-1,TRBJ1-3,CASSKERGRQASGNTIYF
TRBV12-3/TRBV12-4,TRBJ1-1,CASRTGYPEAFF
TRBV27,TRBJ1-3,CASSRGGVGNTIYF
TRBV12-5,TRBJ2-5,CASGSGTFETQYF
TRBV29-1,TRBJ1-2,CSVEDLGTGAPEIYGYTF
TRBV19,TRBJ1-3,CASRQTGAGNTIYF
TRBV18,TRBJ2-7,CASSPTQGAYEQYF
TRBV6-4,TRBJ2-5,CALGGQGQTQYF
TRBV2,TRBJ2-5,CASSEWLAGETQYF
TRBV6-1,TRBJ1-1,CASSERAQAFF
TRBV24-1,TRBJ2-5,CATQGVGEETQYF
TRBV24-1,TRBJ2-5,CATSGVSEETQYF
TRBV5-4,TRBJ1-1,CASSFEGDGTEAFF
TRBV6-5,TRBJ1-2,CASSQSGTGTNGYTF
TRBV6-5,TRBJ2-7,CASSLRADIHEQYF
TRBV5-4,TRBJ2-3,CASSRGTVTDTQYF
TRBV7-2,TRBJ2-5,CASSSTLAGGGETQYF
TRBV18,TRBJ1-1,CASSPVLGNTEAFF
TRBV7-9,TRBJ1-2,CASSLTNNYGYTF
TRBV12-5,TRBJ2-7,CASGPTTEYEQYF
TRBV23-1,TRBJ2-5,CASTSQGFQETQYF
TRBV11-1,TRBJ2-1,CASSLSTSGRSNEQFF
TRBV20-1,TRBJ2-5,CSASGGETQYF
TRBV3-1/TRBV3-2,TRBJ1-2,CASSQEVVSHGYTF
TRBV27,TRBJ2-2,CASSSSIGELFF
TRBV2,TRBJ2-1,CASSLADYNEQFF
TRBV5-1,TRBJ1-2,CASSPSGTGDRGTF
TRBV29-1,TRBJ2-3,CSVGPGTSGDLSTDTQYF
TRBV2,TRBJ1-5,CASGGRSNQPQHF
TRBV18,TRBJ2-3,CASSPRATDTQYF
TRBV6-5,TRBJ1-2,CASSYLGKGYGYTF
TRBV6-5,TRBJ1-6,CASTRPNSPLHF
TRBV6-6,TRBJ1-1,CASTDVETRTEAFF
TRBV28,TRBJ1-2,CASSPNSDYGYTF
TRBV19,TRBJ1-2,CASSLRTGGLGYTF
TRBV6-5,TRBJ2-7,CASSYSRPAYEQYF
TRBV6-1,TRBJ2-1,CASSDGYNEQFF
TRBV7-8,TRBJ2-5,CASSLGLAGVQETQYF
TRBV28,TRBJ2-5,CASSSIISAETQYF
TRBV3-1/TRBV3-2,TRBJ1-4,CASSQGSGGMNEKLFF
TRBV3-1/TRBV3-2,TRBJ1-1,CASSQVKGGRTEAFF
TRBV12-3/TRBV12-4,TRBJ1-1,CASSFLLLSEAFF
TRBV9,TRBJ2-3,CASSAGTSGGDTQYF
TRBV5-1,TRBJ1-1,CASSLYGTEAFF
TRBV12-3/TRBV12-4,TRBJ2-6,CASFRSGANVLTF
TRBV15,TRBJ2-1,CATSRDTGGGKQFF
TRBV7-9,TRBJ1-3,CASSYDVPNRGDTIYF
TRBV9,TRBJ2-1,CASSVGIAVSYNEQFF
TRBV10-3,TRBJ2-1,CAISSGNSYNEQFF
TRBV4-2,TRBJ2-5,CASSHGTGEETQYF
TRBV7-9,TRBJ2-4,CASSLASSSADIQYF
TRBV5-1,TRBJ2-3,CASSATRPGTDTQYF